This T cell receptor (beta chain) originates from a study of T-cell memory formation after mild COVID-19. Looking at the study overall: Each donor largely had its own TCR clusters.

TCRdb recomputed calls from the 5' RACE reads with MiXCR, one row per CDR3 protein. The table lists roughly 150,000 distinct CDR3 sequences, about 14% of them singletons. Study-level points and caveats: Some clones that responded were present in memory (sampled pre-infection), which suggests cross-reactive memory joined.

Germline V gene sequence: CDR1 DFQATT, CDR2 SNEGSKA (reference sequence). CDR3 size: 13 residues. Trimming took 5 bases from V and 4 from J; bases not matched to a gene: 7. This clonotype has a handful of counts. No antigen is known for it. The specimen was PBMCs or a T cell subset sorted from them (not recorded which). The source of this sequence is an adult woman who had mild COVID-19 (a few samples of this study predate the infection). Cell type and time point are not known. V and J are TRBV20-1 and TRBJ1-2; 7 nucleotides agree with TRBD1. CDR3 coding DNA: TGCAGTGCTTTTGACAGGGATGCCTATGGCTACACCTTC. Amino acid sequence: CSAFDRDAYGYTF.